This entry features one TCR beta chain sequence. The antigen remains undetermined. This sample was taken from a study of T cells in localized non-small cell lung cancer. General study points: Multi-region tumor sequencing was not done, so intratumor heterogeneity could not be excluded.

The table came from immunoSEQ multiplex PCR; TCRdb's copy has only in-frame clones and leaves some out. Of around 130,000 clones in the sample, more than 80% were seen once. The sequencing here drew on peripheral blood, taken before any cancer treatment. The source of this sequence is a female donor over 55 with stage I lung adenocarcinoma.

The CDR3 DNA is TGTGCCAGCAGGCTGACAGGGCCGGGAGAGACCCAGTACTTC. This encodes CASRLTGPGETQYF. The chain joins TRBV25-1 to TRBJ2-5; TRBD1 matches 7 bases. Germline V lookup: CDR1 MGHDK, CDR2 SYGVNS. After removal of 6 bases from V and 4 bases from J, the junction contained 8 bases not matched to a gene. This CDR3 is built from 14 residues.